This TCR beta chain comes out of a study of blood T cell repertoires in COVID-19. Looking at the study overall: There were acute and convalescent COVID-19 samples, and they came from the United States, Italy and Spain.

As handled by the study authors: Amplification from reference gene primers served as the basis for estimated nucleated cell counts. The protocol was immunoSEQ multiplex PCR, while the TCRdb copy is restricted to in-frame clones and leaves out a portion. The DNA was the basis for D and trimming; V, J and clone size are from that table. The sample consists of about 340,000 clones, roughly 90% of them appearing once. The cohort comprised adults aged about 18 to 90 years residing in 20 to 30 US areas. Donors were grouped by their self-reported clinical history. The CDR3 extends over 17 amino acids. The trim removed 6 bases at V and 2 bases at J, leaving 10 bases unmatched. Per germline, CDR1 ENHRY and CDR2 SYGVKD.

This receptor was taken from a woman aged 25 to 39 who had recovered from COVID-19. This chain connects TRBV10-3 to TRBJ2-1, with TRBD1 matching 10 bases. Sequencing used PBMCs or T cells enriched from blood (not recorded which). CDR3 sequence (DNA): TGTGCCATCAGGACGACGGGACAGGGGCCTACCTACAATGAGCAGTTCTTC. It encodes CAIRTTGQGPTYNEQFF.